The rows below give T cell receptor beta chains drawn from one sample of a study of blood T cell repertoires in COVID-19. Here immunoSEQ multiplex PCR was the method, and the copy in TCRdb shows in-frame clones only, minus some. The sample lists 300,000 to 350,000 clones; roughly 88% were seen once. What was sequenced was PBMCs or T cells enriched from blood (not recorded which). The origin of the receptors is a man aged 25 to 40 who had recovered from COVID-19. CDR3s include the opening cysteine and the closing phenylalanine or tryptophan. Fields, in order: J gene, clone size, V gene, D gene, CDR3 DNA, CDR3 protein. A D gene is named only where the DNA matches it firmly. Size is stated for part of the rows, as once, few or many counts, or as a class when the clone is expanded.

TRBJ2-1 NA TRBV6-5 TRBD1 TGTGCCAGCAGGGCAGGGGGCAATGAGCAGTTCTTC CASRAGGNEQFF
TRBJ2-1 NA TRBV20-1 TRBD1 TGCAGTGCTAGTAAGGGGGCCCATGAGCAGTTCTTC CSASKGAHEQFF
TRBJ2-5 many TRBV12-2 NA TGTGCAAGTCGCTTACCCCCTAGCGGGGGTAGGGAGACCCAGTACTTC CASRLPPSGGRETQYF
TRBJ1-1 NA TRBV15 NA TGTGCCACCAGCCGCTCCCGGACAGCCAGAAACACTGAAGCTTTCTTT CATSRSRTARNTEAFF
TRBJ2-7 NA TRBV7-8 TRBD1 TGTGCCAGCAGCCGCGGACAGGGGGTCCCAAGCGAGCAGTACTTC CASSRGQGVPSEQYF
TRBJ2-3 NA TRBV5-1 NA TGCGCCAGCAGCGTGCGCCTGAAGAACGCAGATACGCAGTATTTT CASSVRLKNADTQYF
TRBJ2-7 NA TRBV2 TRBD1 TGTGCCAGCAGCCTAGGGACAGGTGGATCCTACGAGCAGTACTTC CASSLGTGGSYEQYF
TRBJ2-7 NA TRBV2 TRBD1 TGTGCCAGCGGGACTGGGACAGGGAACTCCGAGCAGTACTTC CASGTGTGNSEQYF
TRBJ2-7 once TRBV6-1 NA TGTGCCAGCAGTGAAGCTGCGCCCCGGGGCTACGAGCAGTACTTC CASSEAAPRGYEQYF
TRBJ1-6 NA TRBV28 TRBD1 TGTGCCAGCAGTCTGATAGGGGGACAGGGTGGTTCACCCCTCCACTTT CASSLIGGQGGSPLHF
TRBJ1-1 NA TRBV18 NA TGTGCCAGCTCCCCGATTGAGGGGAACACTGAAGCTTTCTTT CASSPIEGNTEAFF
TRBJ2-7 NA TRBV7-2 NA TGTGCCAGCAGCCTACAGGGTATTGGAGAGCAGTACTTC CASSLQGIGEQYF
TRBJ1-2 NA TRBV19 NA TGTGCCAGTAGTATAGATGTTACAGTCGAAGGCTACACCTTC CASSIDVTVEGYTF
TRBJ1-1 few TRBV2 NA TGTGCCAGCAGTGAAGGGGCCAGCATATACCTCCCCCCTGAAGCTTTCTTT CASSEGASIYLPPEAFF
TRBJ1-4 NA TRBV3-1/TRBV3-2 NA TGTGCCAGCAGCCGGTCAGGGGCGAGAGAAAAACTGTTTTTT CASSRSGAREKLFF
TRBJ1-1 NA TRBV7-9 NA TGTGCCAGCAGTCCCGTGAATGTGAGATCTGAAGCTTTCTTT CASSPVNVRSEAFF
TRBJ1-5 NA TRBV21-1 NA TGTGCCAGCAGCAATAAAGTGGCAGGGAGCAATCAGCCCCAGCATTTT CASSNKVAGSNQPQHF
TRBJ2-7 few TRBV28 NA TGTGCCAGCAGTTTAGCGGGCTACGAGCAGTACTTC CASSLAGYEQYF
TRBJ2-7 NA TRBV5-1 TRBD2 TGCGCCAGCAGCTTGGGACTAGCGGGATCCTACGAGCAGTACTTC CASSLGLAGSYEQYF